Below are 26 T cell receptor beta chains sequenced from a single sample in a study of monozygotic twins with inflammatory bowel disease. TCRdb re-called the 5' RACE reads and shows each CDR3 protein once, DNA omitted. There are about 160,000 distinct CDR3 sequences in the sample, with approximately 2.8% held by the top ten. Input material: blood. Source of these receptors: a human donor with ulcerative colitis or Crohn's disease, or a healthy co-twin of an affected twin (not recorded which).

The genes are TRBV5-4 and TRBJ1-1. The V gene's germline CDR1 is SGHNT and CDR2 YYREEE (reference sequence). This CDR3 contains 14 residues. CDR3 loop: CASSLDGTNTEAFF.

The gene calls are TRBV12-3 or TRBV12-4 and TRBJ2-5. This CDR3 has 12 residues. CDR3 protein: CASRGWEETQYF.

CDR3 in amino acids: CASSMGQTFGELFF. This rearrangement joins TRBV5-1 to TRBJ2-2; no DNA is available, so the TRBD1 call from TCRdb remains unchecked. Germline V gene data show CDR1 as SGHRS and CDR2 as YFSETQ. The CDR3 runs 14 residues.

CDR3 in amino acids: CASSYAGGPYEQYF. The chain joins TRBV6-6 to TRBJ2-7. This CDR3 spans 14 amino acids. Germline assignment: CDR1 MNHNY and CDR2 SVGAGI (reference sequence).

This chain connects TRBV20-1 to TRBJ2-7; TCRdb gives TRBD1 as the D gene, but with no DNA this cannot be confirmed. The CDR3 has 15 residues. CDR1 and CDR2 from the germline V gene are DFQATT and SNEGSKA (reference sequence). The chain's CDR3 is CSARYQGGRNYEQYF.

CDR3 residues: CSARVVWGEGTQYF. J is TRBJ2-5 and V is TRBV20-1; no DNA is available, so the TRBD2 call from TCRdb remains unchecked. The CDR3 loop spans 14 amino acids. Germline CDR1 reads DFQATT; CDR2 reads SNEGSKA (reference sequence).

The chain uses TRBV2 and TRBJ1-1. Germline V CDR1 and CDR2: SNHLY, FYNNEI. This CDR3 is built from 11 residues. The CDR3 loop is CASRMRTSAFF.

J is TRBJ1-5 and V is TRBV6-2 or TRBV6-3. CDR3 length: 12 amino acids. Per germline, CDR1 MNHEY and CDR2 SVGEGT. The CDR3 spells CASGNSNQPQHF.

The chain combines TRBV12-3 or TRBV12-4 with TRBJ2-2; TCRdb selects TRBD1, and the lack of DNA leaves this call unchecked. CDR3 length equals 15 residues. The chain's CDR3 is CASSLFRGRRGELFF.

The chain carries TRBV7-6 and TRBJ1-1; TCRdb lists TRBD1, though no DNA is available to test this call. The CDR3 is made up of 15 amino acids. CDR1 is SGHVS and CDR2 is FNYEAQ in the germline V gene. CDR3 region: CASSLGWGLNTEAFF.

The chain uses TRBV5-1 and TRBJ2-5; TCRdb calls TRBD2, which cannot be checked without DNA. Germline V gives CDR1 SGHRS, CDR2 YFSETQ. CDR3 length equals 16 residues. CDR3 sequence: CASSLVLAGGPQTQYF.

This chain joins TRBV10-3 and TRBJ2-1; TCRdb returns TRBD1, unconfirmable since there is no DNA. The CDR3 runs to 17 residues. CDR1 is ENHRY and CDR2 is SYGVKD in the germline V gene. The chain's CDR3 is CAISESWGDRSYNEQFF.

The chain recombines TRBV4-1 with TRBJ2-1; lacking DNA, the TRBD2 call made by TCRdb goes unchecked. Germline CDR1 is MGHRA and CDR2 is YSYEKL. The CDR3 totals 16 residues. CDR3 sequence reads: CASSYSAGLAGDEQFF.

The rearrangement links TRBV7-9 to TRBJ2-4; TCRdb indicates TRBD1, and absent DNA this call remains unverified. Germline-derived CDR1 and CDR2 are SEHNR and FQNEAQ (reference sequence). The CDR3 is 15 amino acids. The CDR3 region is CASRAVGVAKNIQYF.

This chain's CDR3 is CASSLRRELGETQYF. The rearrangement joins TRBV11-1 to TRBJ2-5; TCRdb names TRBD2, which stays unverified in the absence of DNA. CDR1 and CDR2 (germline): SGHAT, FQDESV (reference sequence). The length of the CDR3 is 15 residues.

V and J are TRBV10-3 and TRBJ2-1; with no DNA, the TCRdb D assignment of TRBD2 cannot be verified. The CDR3 is 20 amino acids. Germline loops: CDR1 ENHRY, CDR2 SYGVKD. The CDR3 sequence: CAISDLSRGTSSSSYNEQFF.

This chain links TRBV20-1 with TRBJ2-1; TCRdb returns TRBD2, unconfirmable since there is no DNA. This CDR3 is 19 amino acids long. The germline CDR1 and CDR2 sequences are DFQATT and SNEGSKA (reference sequence). The CDR3 protein is CSADFGGLAGPLDGREQFF.

The gene calls are TRBV27 and TRBJ2-7; TCRdb's D call, TRBD1, is unchecked because there is no DNA. Germline lookup yields CDR1 MNHEY and CDR2 SMNVEV (reference sequence). This CDR3 spans 13 amino acids. This CDR3 reads CASSSSHGGEQYF.

V and J are TRBV7-3 and TRBJ2-1; TCRdb gives TRBD1 as the D gene, but with no DNA this cannot be confirmed. The CDR3 is 16 residues long. The germline V gene encodes CDR1 SGHTA and CDR2 FQGTGA. This CDR3 reads CASSTGLAVSYNEQFF.

This chain uses TRBV20-1 with TRBJ2-3; TCRdb selects TRBD2, and the lack of DNA leaves this call unchecked. From germline, CDR1 is DFQATT and CDR2 SNEGSKA (reference sequence). The CDR3 is made up of 15 amino acids. CDR3 sequence: CSASETSGRRDTQYF.

The chain couples TRBV6-2 or TRBV6-3 to TRBJ2-3; TCRdb lists TRBD2, though no DNA is available to test this call. This CDR3 contains 21 residues. Germline assignment: CDR1 MNHEY and CDR2 SVGEGT. CDR3 region: CASSYPLRGLAGVQATDTQYF.

The gene calls are TRBV7-3 and TRBJ2-3; the TRBD2 assignment by TCRdb is unverifiable without DNA. Germline CDR1 is SGHTA and CDR2 is FQGTGA. This CDR3 contains 17 residues. The CDR3 is CASSLGSGGTSTDTQYF.

V and J are TRBV7-2 and TRBJ2-5; TCRdb's D call, TRBD1, is unchecked because there is no DNA. The germline CDR1 and CDR2 sequences are SGHTA and FQGNSA. CDR3 length: 13 residues. CDR3 sequence reads: CASKDRGRETQYF.

This rearrangement joins TRBV7-2 to TRBJ2-4; TCRdb selects TRBD1, and the lack of DNA leaves this call unchecked. From germline, CDR1 is SGHTA and CDR2 FQGNSA. The CDR3 has 15 residues. CDR3 in amino acids: CASNLGPPGKNIQYF.

The rearrangement joins TRBV20-1 to TRBJ2-2; TCRdb reports TRBD2, a call that lacks DNA to check it against. This CDR3 contains 17 residues. Germline values: CDR1 DFQATT, CDR2 SNEGSKA (reference sequence). This CDR3 reads CSARDRVLAGRAGELFF.

The chain joins TRBV7-2 to TRBJ1-5; TCRdb's assignment of TRBD1 cannot be checked, as there is no DNA. CDR1 SGHTA and CDR2 FQGNSA come from the germline V gene. The length of the CDR3 is 16 residues. The CDR3 region is CASSLAGSGGRQPQHF.